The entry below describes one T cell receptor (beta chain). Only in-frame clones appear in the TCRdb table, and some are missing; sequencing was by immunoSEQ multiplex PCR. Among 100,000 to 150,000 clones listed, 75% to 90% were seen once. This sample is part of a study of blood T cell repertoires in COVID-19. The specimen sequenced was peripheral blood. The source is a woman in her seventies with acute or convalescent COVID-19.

The CDR3 coding sequence is TGTGCCAGCAGCCGTCCCGGGACAGGGAACGGCTACACCTTC. Encoded protein: CASSRPGTGNGYTF. This chain joins TRBV5-4 and TRBJ1-2, with TRBD1 identical over 9 bases. Germline V gives CDR1 SGHNT, CDR2 YYREEE (reference sequence). The CDR3 covers 14 residues. Losses at the gene ends were 4 bases for V and 8 bases for J; bases not matched to a gene: 9.